These T cell receptor beta chains were read from a single sample in a study of T cell responses to AZD1222 COVID-19 vaccine. TCRdb keeps only in-frame clones here, not all; method: immunoSEQ multiplex PCR. The table records 100,000 to 120,000 clones, roughly 90% of them present only once. The specimen comprised peripheral blood, sampled on day 0 of MenACWY control vaccination. The receptors shown here come from an adult in good health. The CDR3 runs from the conserved cysteine through the conserved F or W. D genes are given only for firm matches. The size field is filled for only some rows; it gives once, few, many or a size class.

>TRBV28|TRBJ1-1|.|.
CASSPWAVERGSTEAFF
TGTGCCAGCAGTCCCTGGGCGGTGGAGAGGGGAAGTACTGAAGCTTTCTTT
>TRBV24-1|TRBJ1-1|.|few
CATSDFQGTTEAFF
TGTGCCACCAGTGATTTCCAGGGAACTACTGAAGCTTTCTTT
>TRBV7-8|TRBJ2-5|.|once
CASTSLGATQYF
TGTGCCAGCACCTCTTTAGGGGCGACCCAGTACTTC
>TRBV2|TRBJ2-7|.|.
CASSNPATLGEQYF
TGTGCCAGCAGTAATCCGGCCACGTTGGGGGAGCAGTACTTC
>TRBV5-6|TRBJ2-7|.|.
CASSFGLYEQYF
TGTGCCAGCAGCTTCGGCCTCTACGAGCAGTACTTC
>TRBV18|TRBJ1-5|.|.
CASSPSGSPNQPQHF
TGTGCCAGCTCACCATCAGGGTCCCCTAATCAGCCCCAGCATTTT
>TRBV4-3|TRBJ2-1|.|.
CASSQDSGSQQFF
TGCGCCAGCAGCCAAGATTCGGGGAGTCAGCAGTTCTTC
>TRBV19|TRBJ2-1|.|.
CASSIHRVPDNEQFF
TGTGCCAGTAGTATCCACAGGGTCCCGGACAATGAGCAGTTCTTC
>TRBV12-3/TRBV12-4|TRBJ1-1|TRBD1|once
CASTGTAEAFF
TGTGCCAGCACCGGGACAGCTGAAGCTTTCTTT
>TRBV2|TRBJ2-5|.|.
CASRSRYAAQETQYF
TGTGCCAGCAGATCCCGTTATGCGGCCCAAGAGACCCAGTACTTC
>TRBV20-1|TRBJ1-1|.|.
CSASRGPEGAEAFF
TGCAGTGCTAGTCGCGGGCCGGAGGGAGCCGAAGCTTTCTTT
>TRBV7-2|TRBJ1-1|.|.
CASSTQPATEAFF
TGTGCCAGCAGCACTCAGCCCGCTACTGAAGCTTTCTTT
>TRBV5-1|TRBJ2-7|.|.
CASSLYGQYRGEQYF
TGCGCCAGCAGCCTCTACGGACAGTATCGCGGCGAGCAGTACTTC
>TRBV4-3|TRBJ2-7|TRBD1|.
CASSQDHRGSHEQYF
TGCGCCAGCAGCCAAGACCACAGGGGCTCCCACGAGCAGTACTTC
>TRBV27|TRBJ1-2|.|.
CASSPRGGHLNYGYTF
TGTGCCAGCAGTCCTCGGGGCGGACATCTGAACTATGGCTACACCTTC
>TRBV6-1|TRBJ1-5|.|few
CASSETGNNQPQHF
TGTGCCAGCAGTGAAACAGGGAACAATCAGCCCCAGCATTTT
>TRBV12-3/TRBV12-4|TRBJ1-1|.|.
CASRGRWNTEAFF
TGTGCCAGCAGGGGACGGTGGAACACTGAAGCTTTCTTT
>TRBV6-5|TRBJ2-6|TRBD1|.
CASSYSKARTGLTF
TGTGCCAGCAGTTACTCGAAGGCGAGGACAGGACTGACTTTC
>TRBV11-2|TRBJ1-1|.|.
CASSFSSGINTEAFF
TGTGCCAGCAGCTTTTCGAGCGGGATCAACACTGAAGCTTTCTTT
>TRBV12-3/TRBV12-4|TRBJ2-7|TRBD2|.
CASSVAGSYEQYF
TGTGCCAGCAGTGTAGCGGGGTCCTACGAGCAGTACTTC
>TRBV19|TRBJ1-4|.|.
CASSQSRQRGEKLFF
TGTGCCAGTAGCCAAAGCAGACAGCGCGGTGAAAAACTGTTTTTT
>TRBV30|TRBJ1-5|.|.
CAWSVGTSEPQHF
TGTGCCTGGAGTGTAGGGACTTCGGAGCCCCAGCATTTT
>TRBV19|TRBJ1-2|TRBD1|.
CASSRGGGQNYGYTF
TGTGCCAGTAGCAGGGGGGGCGGCCAAAACTATGGCTACACCTTC
>TRBV14|TRBJ1-4|.|.
CASSRQYNEKLFF
TGTGCCAGCAGCCGACAGTATAATGAAAAACTGTTTTTT
>TRBV13|TRBJ1-1|TRBD1|.
CASSYRGNTEAFF
TGTGCCAGCAGCTACAGGGGGAACACTGAAGCTTTCTTT
>TRBV5-4|TRBJ1-3|.|.
CASSAPQSGNTIYF
TGTGCCAGCAGCGCGCCGCAGTCTGGAAACACCATATATTTT
>TRBV15|TRBJ2-6|.|.
CATSRDTSSGANVLTF
TGTGCCACCAGCAGAGATACCAGCTCTGGGGCCAACGTCCTGACTTTC
>TRBV19|TRBJ1-1|.|.
CASRAGEAFF
TGTGCCAGTAGGGCAGGTGAAGCTTTCTTT
>TRBV2|TRBJ1-5|TRBD1|.
CASSLTGDQPQHF
TGTGCCAGCAGCCTTACAGGGGATCAGCCCCAGCATTTT
>TRBV7-7|TRBJ1-5|.|.
CASSLVTSRASQPQHF
TGTGCTAGCAGCTTAGTTACGTCCAGGGCGAGTCAGCCCCAGCATTTT
>TRBV4-3|TRBJ2-4|.|.
CASSQTRLAKNIQYF
TGCGCCAGCAGCCAAACTAGGCTAGCCAAAAACATTCAGTACTTC
>TRBV19|TRBJ2-4|.|.
CASSIEEVDFQYF
TGTGCCAGTAGTATAGAGGAGGTGGATTTTCAGTACTTC
>TRBV6-4|TRBJ1-2|TRBD1|few
CASSSSPGQAVHTF
TGTGCCAGCAGCAGCTCGCCGGGACAGGCAGTCCACACCTTC
>TRBV7-3|TRBJ2-3|.|.
CASSLTGAQSTDTQYF
TGTGCCAGCAGCTTAACAGGGGCCCAAAGCACAGATACGCAGTATTTT
>TRBV7-2|TRBJ1-4|.|.
CASSPREGEKLFF
TGTGCCAGCAGCCCCCGGGAGGGGGAAAAACTGTTTTTT
>TRBV18|TRBJ1-2|TRBD1|.
CASSPLPGQGSDYGYTF
TGTGCCAGCTCACCCCTACCGGGACAGGGGTCGGACTATGGCTACACCTTC
>TRBV5-1|TRBJ2-1|.|.
CASSWGLLPYNEQFF
TGCGCCAGCAGCTGGGGACTGCTTCCCTACAATGAGCAGTTCTTC
>TRBV6-2/TRBV6-3|TRBJ1-5|.|.
CASSFQGRQPQHF
TGTGCCAGCAGCTTTCAGGGGCGTCAGCCCCAGCATTTT
>TRBV5-1|TRBJ2-1|TRBD1|.
CASSTKSAGTGYNEQFF
TGCGCCAGCAGCACGAAATCAGCCGGGACAGGCTACAATGAGCAGTTCTTC
>TRBV5-1|TRBJ1-2|TRBD1|.
CASSLETGGLYGYTF
TGCGCCAGCAGCTTGGAGACAGGGGGCCTCTATGGCTACACCTTC
>TRBV12-3/TRBV12-4|TRBJ1-6|.|.
CASSLGTERPLHF
TGTGCCAGCAGTTTAGGGACTGAGAGACCCCTCCACTTT
>TRBV11-2|TRBJ2-1|TRBD2|.
CASSLMGSGGTIYNEQFF
TGTGCCAGCAGCTTAATGGGGTCTGGGGGGACTATCTACAATGAGCAGTTCTTC
>TRBV28|TRBJ1-6|TRBD1|.
CASNTGEYNSPLHF
TGTGCCAGCAATACAGGGGAGTATAATTCACCCCTCCACTTT
>TRBV19|TRBJ2-7|.|.
CASSIGHGTYEQYF
TGTGCCAGTAGTATTGGCCACGGCACTTACGAGCAGTACTTC
>TRBV5-1|TRBJ1-1|.|.
CASSPTPNLQTGSGEAFF
TGCGCCAGCAGCCCAACCCCAAACCTCCAAACAGGGAGCGGTGAAGCTTTCTTT
>TRBV5-1|TRBJ2-2|.|.
CASRSGDSATGELFF
TGCGCCAGCAGGTCCGGGGACTCGGCAACCGGGGAGCTGTTTTTT
>TRBV27|TRBJ1-1|.|once
CASRWGVQNTEAFF
TGTGCCAGCAGGTGGGGAGTCCAGAACACTGAAGCTTTCTTT